This T cell receptor (beta chain) was observed in a study of shared clonotypes between healthy human individuals. Libraries were prepared by immunoSEQ multiplex PCR; TCRdb keeps only in-frame clonotypes and omits some of them. The sample carries about 1 million clones, about 75% recorded once. Trimming stripped 3 bases from V and 1 base from J, with 16 bases between. The germline gives CDR1 SEHNR, CDR2 FQNEAQ (reference sequence). The CDR3 extends over 17 amino acids. The sequence derives from a man younger than 30 in good health. The specimen sequenced was memory CD4+ T cells sorted from blood. The subset was: CD45RA-negative fraction. The J gene is TRBJ1-3, the V gene TRBV7-9; D not certain. In DNA, the CDR3 is TGTGCCAGCAGCTTCAGAACTCAAAGGACTTCTGGAAACACCATATATTTT. This translates into CASSFRTQRTSGNTIYF.